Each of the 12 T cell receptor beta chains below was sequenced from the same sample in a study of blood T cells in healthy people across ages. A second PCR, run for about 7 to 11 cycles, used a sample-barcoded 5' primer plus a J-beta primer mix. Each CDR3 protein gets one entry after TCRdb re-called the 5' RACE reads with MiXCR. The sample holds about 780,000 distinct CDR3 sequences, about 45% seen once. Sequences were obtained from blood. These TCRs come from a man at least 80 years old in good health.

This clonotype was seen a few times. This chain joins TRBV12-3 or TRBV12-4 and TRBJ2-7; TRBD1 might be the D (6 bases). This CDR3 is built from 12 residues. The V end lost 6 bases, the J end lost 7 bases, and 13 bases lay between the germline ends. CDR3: CASSHRVHEQYF. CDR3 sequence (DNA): TGTGCCAGCAGCCACAGGGTCCATGAGCAGTACTTC.

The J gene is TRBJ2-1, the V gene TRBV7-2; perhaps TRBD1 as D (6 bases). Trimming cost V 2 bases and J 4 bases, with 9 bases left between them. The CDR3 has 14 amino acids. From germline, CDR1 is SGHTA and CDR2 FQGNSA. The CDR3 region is CASSLNGQYNEQFF. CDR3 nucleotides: TGTGCCAGCAGCTTAAACGGACAGTACAATGAGCAGTTCTTC.

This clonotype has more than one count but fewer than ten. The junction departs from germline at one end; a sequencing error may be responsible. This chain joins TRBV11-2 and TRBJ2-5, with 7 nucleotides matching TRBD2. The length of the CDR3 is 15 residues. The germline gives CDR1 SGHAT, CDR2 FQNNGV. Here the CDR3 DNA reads TGTGCCGGCAGCACTACTAGCGTCATTCAAGAGACCCAGTACTTC. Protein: CAGSTTSVIQETQYF. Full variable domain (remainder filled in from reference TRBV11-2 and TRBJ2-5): EAGVAQSPRYKIIEKRQSVAFWCNPISGHATLYWYQQILGQGPKLLIQFQNNGVVDDSQLPKDRFSAERLKGVDSTLKIQPAKLEDSAVYLCAGSTTSVIQETQYFGPGTRLLVL.

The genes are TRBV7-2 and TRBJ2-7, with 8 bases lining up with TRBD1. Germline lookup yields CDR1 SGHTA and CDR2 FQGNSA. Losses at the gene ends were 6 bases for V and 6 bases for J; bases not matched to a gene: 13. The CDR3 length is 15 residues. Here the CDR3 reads CASSVPTGTGLEQYF. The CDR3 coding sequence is TGTGCCAGCAGTGTCCCCACCGGGACAGGACTCGAGCAGTACTTC.

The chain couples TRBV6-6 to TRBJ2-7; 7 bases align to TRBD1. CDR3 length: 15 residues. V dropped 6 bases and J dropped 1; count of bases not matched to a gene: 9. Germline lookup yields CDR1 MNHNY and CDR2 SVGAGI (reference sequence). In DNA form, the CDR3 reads TGTGCCAGCAGCAACAGGGGCCCTAATTCCTACGAGCAGTACTTC. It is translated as CASSNRGPNSYEQYF.

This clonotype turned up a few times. The CDR3 sequence is CAITLTGNTDTQYF. The CDR3 DNA follows: TGTGCCATCACCTTGACAGGGAACACAGATACGCAGTATTTT. V and J are TRBV10-3 and TRBJ2-3, with 7 nucleotides matching TRBD1. This CDR3 is 14 amino acids long. The germline V gene has CDR1 ENHRY and CDR2 SYGVKD. V was pared by 7 bases and J by 2 bases, with 6 bases of the junction left unmatched.

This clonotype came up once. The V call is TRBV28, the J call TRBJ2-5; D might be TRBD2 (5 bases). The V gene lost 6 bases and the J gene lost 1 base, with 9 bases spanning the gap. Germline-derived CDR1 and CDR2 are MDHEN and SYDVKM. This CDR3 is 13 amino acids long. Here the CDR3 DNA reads TGTGCCAGCAGGCGGACTTCCCAAGAGACCCAGTACTTC. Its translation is CASRRTSQETQYF.

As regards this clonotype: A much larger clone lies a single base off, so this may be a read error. CDR3: CARSTGPRMVQFF. Here the CDR3 DNA reads TGTGCCAGGAGTACCGGACCTAGAATGGTGCAGTTCTTC. V usage is TRBV6-2 or TRBV6-3 and J usage is TRBJ2-1, with unresolved D. CDR3 length equals 13 residues. V shed 9 bases and J shed 12 bases, with 21 bases lying between them. Germline V gene data show CDR1 as MNHEY and CDR2 as SVGEGT.

The CDR3 DNA reads TGTGCCAGCAGCTTAGGAGCCAGTTCGAACAATGAGCAGTTCTTC. It encodes CASSLGASSNNEQFF. V usage is TRBV7-2 and J usage is TRBJ2-1; D gene ambiguous. CDR1 SGHTA and CDR2 FQGNSA come from the germline V gene. Trimming took 1 base from V and 5 from J, leaving 12 bases between them. CDR3 length equals 15 residues.

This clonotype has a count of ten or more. The CDR3 nucleotides are TGTGCCAGCAGTTTATCCCCCGTTAGAGCAAACCGGCGAGAGACCCAGTACTTC. As protein: CASSLSPVRANRRETQYF. J is TRBJ2-5 and V is TRBV27; D is ambiguous. Trimming removed 0 bases from V and 4 bases from J, with 21 bases in between. Germline V lookup: CDR1 MNHEY, CDR2 SMNVEV (reference sequence). This CDR3 has 18 amino acids.

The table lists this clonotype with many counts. This chain's CDR3 is CASRLQGLETQYF. The CDR3 DNA sequence: TGTGCCAGCAGACTCCAGGGTTTGGAGACCCAGTACTTC. V gene TRBV11-2 combines with J gene TRBJ2-5; D perhaps matches TRBD1 (5 bases). CDR1 and CDR2 from the germline V gene are SGHAT and FQNNGV. This CDR3 region has 13 residues. Trimming shortened V by 6 bases and J by 5 bases, and 13 bases separated the two germline ends.

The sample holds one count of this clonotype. DNA of the CDR3: TGTGCCAGCAGCTACGACTCCAATCAGCCCCAGCATTTT. Its protein is CASSYDSNQPQHF. The chain uses TRBV9 and TRBJ1-5; unclear D gene. The CDR3 has 13 residues. Deletions cut 4 bases from V and 3 bases from J, with 8 bases between. Germline-derived CDR1 and CDR2 are SGDLS and YYNGEE.